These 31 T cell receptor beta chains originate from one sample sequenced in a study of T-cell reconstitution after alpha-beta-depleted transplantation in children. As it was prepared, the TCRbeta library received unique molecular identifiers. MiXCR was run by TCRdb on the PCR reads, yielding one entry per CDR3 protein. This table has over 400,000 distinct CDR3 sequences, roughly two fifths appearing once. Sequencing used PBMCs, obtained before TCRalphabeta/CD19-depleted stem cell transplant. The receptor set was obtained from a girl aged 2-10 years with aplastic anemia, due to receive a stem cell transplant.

The CDR3 DNA follows: TGTGCCAGCAGTTTCTACAGGACCGAAGAGACCCAGTACTTC. This gives the protein CASSFYRTEETQYF. This chain connects TRBV6-5 to TRBJ2-5, with D perhaps TRBD1 (5 bases). V lost 4 bases and J lost 3, with 12 bases in between. This CDR3 region has 14 residues. Germline V gene data show CDR1 as MNHEY and CDR2 as SVGAGI.

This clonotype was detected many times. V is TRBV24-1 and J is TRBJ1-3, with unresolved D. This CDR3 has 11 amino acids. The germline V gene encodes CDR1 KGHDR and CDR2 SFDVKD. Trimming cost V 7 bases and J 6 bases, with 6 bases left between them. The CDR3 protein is CATSPENTIYF. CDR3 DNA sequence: TGTGCCACCAGCCCGGAAAACACCATATATTTT.

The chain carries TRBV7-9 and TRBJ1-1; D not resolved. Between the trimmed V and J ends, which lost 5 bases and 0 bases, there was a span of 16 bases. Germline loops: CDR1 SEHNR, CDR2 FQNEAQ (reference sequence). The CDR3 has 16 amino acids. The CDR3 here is CASSRGPDLMNTEAFF. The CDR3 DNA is TGTGCCAGCAGCAGAGGCCCGGATTTAATGAACACTGAAGCTTTCTTT.

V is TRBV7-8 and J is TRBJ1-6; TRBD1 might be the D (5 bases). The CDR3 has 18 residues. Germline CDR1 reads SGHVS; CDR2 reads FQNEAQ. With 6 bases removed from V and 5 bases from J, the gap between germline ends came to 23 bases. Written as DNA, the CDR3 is TGTGCCAGCAGTAGAGTGAGGGGATCCGGACCTGATAATTCACCCCTCCACTTT. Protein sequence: CASSRVRGSGPDNSPLHF.

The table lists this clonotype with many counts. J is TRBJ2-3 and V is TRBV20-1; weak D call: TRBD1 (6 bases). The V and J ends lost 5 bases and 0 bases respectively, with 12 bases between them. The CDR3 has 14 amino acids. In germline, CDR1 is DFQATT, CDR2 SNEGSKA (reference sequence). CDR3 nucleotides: TGCAGTGCTCCAAGGGACATCAGCACAGATACGCAGTATTTT. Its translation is CSAPRDISTDTQYF.

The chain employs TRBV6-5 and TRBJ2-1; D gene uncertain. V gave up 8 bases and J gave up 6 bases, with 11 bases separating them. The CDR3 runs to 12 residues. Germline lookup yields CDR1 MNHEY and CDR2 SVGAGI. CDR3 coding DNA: TGTGCCAGCGCAACAGATCTCAATGAGCAGTTCTTC. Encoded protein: CASATDLNEQFF.

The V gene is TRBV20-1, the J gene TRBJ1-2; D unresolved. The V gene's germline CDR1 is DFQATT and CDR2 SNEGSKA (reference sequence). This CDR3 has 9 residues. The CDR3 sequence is CAFNYGYTF. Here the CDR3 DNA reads TGCGCGTTCAACTATGGCTACACCTTC.

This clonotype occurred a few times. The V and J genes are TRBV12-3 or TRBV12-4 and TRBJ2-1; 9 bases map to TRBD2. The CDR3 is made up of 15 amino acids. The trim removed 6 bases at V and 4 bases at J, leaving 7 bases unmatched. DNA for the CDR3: TGTGCCAGCAGCGCCACTAGCGGGCGTTACAATGAGCAGTTCTTC. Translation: CASSATSGRYNEQFF.

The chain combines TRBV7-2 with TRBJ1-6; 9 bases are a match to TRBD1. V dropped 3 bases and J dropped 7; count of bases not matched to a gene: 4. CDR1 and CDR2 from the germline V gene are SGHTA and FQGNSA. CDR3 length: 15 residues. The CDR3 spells CASSLQQGANSPLHF. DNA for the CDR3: TGTGCCAGCAGCTTGCAACAGGGGGCAAATTCACCCCTCCACTTT. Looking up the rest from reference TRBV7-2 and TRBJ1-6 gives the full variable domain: GAGVSQSPSNKVTEKGKDVELRCDPISGHTALYWYRQSLGQGLEFLIYFQGNSAPDKSGLPSDRFSAERTGGSVSTLTIQRTQQEDSAVYLCASSLQQGANSPLHFGNGTRLTVT.

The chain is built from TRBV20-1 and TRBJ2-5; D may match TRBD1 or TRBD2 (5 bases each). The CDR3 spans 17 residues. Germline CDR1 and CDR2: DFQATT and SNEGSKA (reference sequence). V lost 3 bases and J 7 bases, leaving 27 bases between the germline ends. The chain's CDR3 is CSARAPISRDGKGTQYF. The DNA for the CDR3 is TGCAGTGCTAGGGCCCCCATCTCTCGGGACGGTAAAGGGACCCAGTACTTC.

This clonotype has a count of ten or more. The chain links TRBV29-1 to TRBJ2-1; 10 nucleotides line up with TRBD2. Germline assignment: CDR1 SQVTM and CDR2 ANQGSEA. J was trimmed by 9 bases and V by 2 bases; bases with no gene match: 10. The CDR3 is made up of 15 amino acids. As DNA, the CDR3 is TGCAGCGTTGAACCTTTTCAAGCGGGAGGGGGTGAGCAGTTCTTC. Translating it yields CSVEPFQAGGGEQFF.

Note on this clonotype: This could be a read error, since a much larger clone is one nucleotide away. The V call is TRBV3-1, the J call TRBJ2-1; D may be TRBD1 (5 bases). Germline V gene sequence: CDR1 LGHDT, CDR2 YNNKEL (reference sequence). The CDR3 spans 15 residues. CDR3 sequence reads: CACSQDMTVNNEQFF. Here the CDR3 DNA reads TGTGCCTGCAGCCAAGATATGACAGTAAACAATGAGCAGTTCTTC.

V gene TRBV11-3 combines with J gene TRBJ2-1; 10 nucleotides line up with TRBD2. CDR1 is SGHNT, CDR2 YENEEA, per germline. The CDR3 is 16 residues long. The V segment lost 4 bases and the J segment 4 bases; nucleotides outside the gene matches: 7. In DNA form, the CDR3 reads TGTGCCAGCAGCTCAGGAAGCGGGGGGGTGTACAATGAGCAGTTCTTC. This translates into CASSSGSGGVYNEQFF.

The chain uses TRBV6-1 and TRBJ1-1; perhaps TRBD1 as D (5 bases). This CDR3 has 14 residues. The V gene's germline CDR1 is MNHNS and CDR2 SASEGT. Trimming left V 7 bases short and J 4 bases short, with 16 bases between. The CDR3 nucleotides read TGTGCCAGCATCCAGCGGGGTCAGGGCACTGAAGCTTTCTTT. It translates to CASIQRGQGTEAFF.

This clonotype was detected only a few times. As DNA, the CDR3 is TGTGCCAGCAGTTACTCGAGGGTTTCCTACGAGCAGTACTTC. Translation: CASSYSRVSYEQYF. J is TRBJ2-7 and V is TRBV6-2 or TRBV6-3; D might be TRBD2 (5 bases). V was pared by 0 bases and J by 1 base, with 7 bases between. The CDR3 is 14 residues long. Germline CDR1 reads MNHEY; CDR2 reads SVGEGT.

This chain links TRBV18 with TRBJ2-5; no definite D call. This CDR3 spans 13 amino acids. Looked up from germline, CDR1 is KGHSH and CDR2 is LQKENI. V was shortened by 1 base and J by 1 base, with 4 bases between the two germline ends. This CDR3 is CASSPLGQETQYF. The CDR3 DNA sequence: TGTGCCAGCTCACCACTCGGCCAAGAGACCCAGTACTTC.

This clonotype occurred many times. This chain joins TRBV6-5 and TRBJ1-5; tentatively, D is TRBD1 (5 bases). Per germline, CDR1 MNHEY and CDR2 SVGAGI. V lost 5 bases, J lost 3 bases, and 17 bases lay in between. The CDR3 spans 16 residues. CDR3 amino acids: CASSPRGTYHNQPQHF. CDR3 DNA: TGTGCCAGCAGTCCCAGAGGGACGTATCACAATCAGCCCCAGCATTTT.

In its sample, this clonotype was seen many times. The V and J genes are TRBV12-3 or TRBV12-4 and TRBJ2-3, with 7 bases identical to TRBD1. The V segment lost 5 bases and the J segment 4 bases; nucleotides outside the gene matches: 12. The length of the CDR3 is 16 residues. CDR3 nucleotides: TGTGCCAGCAGTCCCCCCGGGGCAGGGGGAGCAGATACGCAGTATTTT. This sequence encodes CASSPPGAGGADTQYF.

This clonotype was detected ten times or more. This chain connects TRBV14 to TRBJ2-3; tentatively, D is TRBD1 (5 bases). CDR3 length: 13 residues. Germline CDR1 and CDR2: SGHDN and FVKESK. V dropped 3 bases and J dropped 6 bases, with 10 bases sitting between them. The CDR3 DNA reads TGTGCCAGCAGCCAGCAGGGTCGGGATACGCAGTATTTT. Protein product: CASSQQGRDTQYF.

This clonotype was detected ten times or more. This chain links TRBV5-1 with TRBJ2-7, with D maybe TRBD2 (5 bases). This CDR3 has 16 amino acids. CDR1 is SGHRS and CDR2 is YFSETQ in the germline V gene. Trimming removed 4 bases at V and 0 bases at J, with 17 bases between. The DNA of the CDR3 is TGCGCCAGCAGCCGGACCCTAGCCGCCAGCTCCTACGAGCAGTACTTC. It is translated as CASSRTLAASSYEQYF.

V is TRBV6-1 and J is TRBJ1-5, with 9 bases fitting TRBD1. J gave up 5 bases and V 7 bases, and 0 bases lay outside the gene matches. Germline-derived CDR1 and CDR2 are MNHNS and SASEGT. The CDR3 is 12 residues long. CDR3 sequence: CASNRGHQPQHF. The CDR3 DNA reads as TGTGCCAGCAACAGGGGGCATCAGCCCCAGCATTTT.

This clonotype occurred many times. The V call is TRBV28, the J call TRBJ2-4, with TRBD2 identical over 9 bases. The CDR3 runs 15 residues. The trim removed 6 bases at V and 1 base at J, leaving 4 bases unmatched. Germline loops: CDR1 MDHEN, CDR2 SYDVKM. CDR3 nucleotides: TGTGCCAGCAGCCCAAGCGGGAGGGCCAAAAACATTCAGTACTTC. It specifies CASSPSGRAKNIQYF.

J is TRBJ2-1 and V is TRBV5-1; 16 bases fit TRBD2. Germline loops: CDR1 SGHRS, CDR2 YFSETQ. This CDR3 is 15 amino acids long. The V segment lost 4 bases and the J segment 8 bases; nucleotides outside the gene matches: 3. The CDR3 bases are TGCGCCAGCAGCCAGGGACTAGCGGGAGGGTATGAGCAGTTCTTC. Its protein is CASSQGLAGGYEQFF.

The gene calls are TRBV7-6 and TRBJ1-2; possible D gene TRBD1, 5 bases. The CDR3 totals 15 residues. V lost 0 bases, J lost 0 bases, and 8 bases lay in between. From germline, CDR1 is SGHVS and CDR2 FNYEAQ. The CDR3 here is CASSLAAGTNYGYTF. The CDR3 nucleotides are TGTGCCAGCAGCTTAGCGGCAGGGACTAACTATGGCTACACCTTC.

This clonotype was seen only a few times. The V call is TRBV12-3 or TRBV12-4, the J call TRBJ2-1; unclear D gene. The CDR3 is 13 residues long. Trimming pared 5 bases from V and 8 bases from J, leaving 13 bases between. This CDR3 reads CASSQSIDHEQFF. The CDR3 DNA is TGTGCCAGCAGTCAGTCCATAGATCATGAGCAGTTCTTC.

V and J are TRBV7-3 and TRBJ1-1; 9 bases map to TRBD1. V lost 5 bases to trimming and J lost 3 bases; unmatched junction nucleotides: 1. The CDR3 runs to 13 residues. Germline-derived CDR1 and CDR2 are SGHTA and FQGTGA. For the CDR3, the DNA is TGTGCCAGCAGCCGGACAGGGGACACTGAAGCTTTCTTT. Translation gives CASSRTGDTEAFF.

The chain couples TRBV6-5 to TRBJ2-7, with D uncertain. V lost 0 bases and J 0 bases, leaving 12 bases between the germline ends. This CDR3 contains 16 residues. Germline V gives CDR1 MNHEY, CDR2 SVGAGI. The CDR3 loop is CASSYSQTRFSYEQYF. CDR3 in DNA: TGTGCCAGCAGTTACTCACAGACACGCTTCTCCTACGAGCAGTACTTC.

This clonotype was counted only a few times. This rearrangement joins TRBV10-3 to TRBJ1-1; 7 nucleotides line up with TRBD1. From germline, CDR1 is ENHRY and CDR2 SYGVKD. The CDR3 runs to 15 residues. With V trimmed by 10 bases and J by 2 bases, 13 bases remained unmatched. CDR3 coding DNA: TGTGCCACCACCGACAGGGTCGGGTTCAACACTGAAGCTTTCTTT. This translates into CATTDRVGFNTEAFF.

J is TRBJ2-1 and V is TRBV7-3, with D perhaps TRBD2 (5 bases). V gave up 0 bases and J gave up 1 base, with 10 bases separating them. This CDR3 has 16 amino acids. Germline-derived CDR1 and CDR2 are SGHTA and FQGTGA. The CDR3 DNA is TGTGCCAGCAGCTTAACAGGAGTAGCGTCCTACAATGAGCAGTTCTTC. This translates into CASSLTGVASYNEQFF.

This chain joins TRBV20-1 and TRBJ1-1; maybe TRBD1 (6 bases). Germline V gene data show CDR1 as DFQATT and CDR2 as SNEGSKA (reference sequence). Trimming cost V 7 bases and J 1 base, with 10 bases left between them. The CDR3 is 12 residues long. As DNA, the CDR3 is TGCAGTGTCCGCAGGGGGAACACTGAAGCTTTCTTT. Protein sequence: CSVRRGNTEAFF.

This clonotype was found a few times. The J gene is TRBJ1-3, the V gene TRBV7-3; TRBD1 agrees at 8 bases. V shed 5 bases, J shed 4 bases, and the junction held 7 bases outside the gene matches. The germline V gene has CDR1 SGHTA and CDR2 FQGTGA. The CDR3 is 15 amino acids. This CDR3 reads CASSNSGTGGNTIYF. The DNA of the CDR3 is TGTGCCAGCAGCAACTCCGGGACAGGAGGAAACACCATATATTTT.